The TCR beta chain described here comes from a study of blood T cell repertoires in COVID-19. Authors' methods: It was from reference gene primer amplification that nucleated cell counts were estimated. Libraries were prepared by immunoSEQ multiplex PCR; TCRdb keeps only in-frame clonotypes and omits some of them. That table supplies the V and J calls and clone size; D and trimming were determined from the DNA. The sample contains about 44,000 clones, approximately 86% of which appear only once. With 0 bases removed from V and 8 bases from J, the gap between germline ends came to 5 bases. This CDR3 has 12 residues. In germline, CDR1 is SGHRS, CDR2 YFSETQ.

The rearrangement uses TRBV5-1 and TRBJ1-4; no definite D call. This TCR was sampled from a woman between 65 and 79 years old with acute or convalescent COVID-19. The sequenced sample was peripheral blood. The CDR3 reads CASSLGEEKLFF. For the CDR3, the DNA is TGCGCCAGCAGCTTGGGGGAGGAAAAACTGTTTTTT.